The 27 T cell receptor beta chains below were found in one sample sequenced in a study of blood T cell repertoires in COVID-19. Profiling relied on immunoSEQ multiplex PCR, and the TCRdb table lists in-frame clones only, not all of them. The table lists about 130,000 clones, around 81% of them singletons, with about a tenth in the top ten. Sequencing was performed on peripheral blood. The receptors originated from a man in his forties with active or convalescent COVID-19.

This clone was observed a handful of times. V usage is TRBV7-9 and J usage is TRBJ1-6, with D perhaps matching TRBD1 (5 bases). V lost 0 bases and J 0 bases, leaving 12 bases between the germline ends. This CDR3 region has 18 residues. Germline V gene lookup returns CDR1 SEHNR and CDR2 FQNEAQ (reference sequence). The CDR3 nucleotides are TGTGCCAGCAGCTTAGCCTACGTCGGGGGCTCCTATAATTCACCCCTCCACTTT. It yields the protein CASSLAYVGGSYNSPLHF.

Written as DNA, the CDR3 is TGTGCCAGTAGTATCCTTCTTCTTGGACAGGGGGCTGACACTGAAGCTTTCTTT. It is translated as CASSILLLGQGADTEAFF. This chain uses TRBV19 with TRBJ1-1, with 11 bases fitting TRBD1. This CDR3 has 18 amino acids. V dropped 3 bases and J dropped 3; count of bases not matched to a gene: 12. Germline V gene sequence: CDR1 LNHDA, CDR2 SQIVND (reference sequence).

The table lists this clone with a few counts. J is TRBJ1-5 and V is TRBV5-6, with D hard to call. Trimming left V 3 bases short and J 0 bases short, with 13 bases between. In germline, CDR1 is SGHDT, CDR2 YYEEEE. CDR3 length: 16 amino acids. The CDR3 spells CASSSGDINSNQPQHF. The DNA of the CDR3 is TGTGCCAGCAGCTCTGGCGACATTAATAGCAATCAGCCCCAGCATTTT.

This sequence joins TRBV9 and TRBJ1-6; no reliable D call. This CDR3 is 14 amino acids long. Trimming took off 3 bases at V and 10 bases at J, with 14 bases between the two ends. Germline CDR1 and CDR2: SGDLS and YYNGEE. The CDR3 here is CASSAGTEGSPLHF. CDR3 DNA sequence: TGTGCCAGCAGCGCCGGTACGGAGGGATCACCCCTCCACTTT.

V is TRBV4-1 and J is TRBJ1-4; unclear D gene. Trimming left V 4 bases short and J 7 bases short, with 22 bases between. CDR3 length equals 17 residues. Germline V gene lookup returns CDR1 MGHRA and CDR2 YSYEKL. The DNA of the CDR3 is TGCGCCAGCAGCCGGGTGCCCCCCCGGGAGGGCGGTGAAAAACTGTTTTTT. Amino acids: CASSRVPPREGGEKLFF.

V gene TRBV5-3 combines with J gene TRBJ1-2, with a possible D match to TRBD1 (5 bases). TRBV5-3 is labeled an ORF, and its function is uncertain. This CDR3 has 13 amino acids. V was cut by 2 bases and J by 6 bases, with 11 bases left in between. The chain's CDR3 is CARSFRAPNGYTF. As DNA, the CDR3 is TGTGCCAGAAGCTTCAGGGCCCCAAATGGCTACACCTTC.

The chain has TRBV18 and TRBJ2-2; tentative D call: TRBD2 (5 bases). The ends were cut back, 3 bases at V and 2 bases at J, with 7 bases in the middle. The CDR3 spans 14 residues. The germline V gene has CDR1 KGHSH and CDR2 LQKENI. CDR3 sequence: CASSPRDNTGELFF. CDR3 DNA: TGTGCCAGCTCACCTCGGGATAACACCGGGGAGCTGTTTTTT.

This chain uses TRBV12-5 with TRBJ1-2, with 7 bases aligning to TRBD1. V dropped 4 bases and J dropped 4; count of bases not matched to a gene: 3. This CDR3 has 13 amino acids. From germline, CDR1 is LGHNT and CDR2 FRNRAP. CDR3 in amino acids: CASGWSGGYGYTF. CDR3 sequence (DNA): TGTGCTAGTGGTTGGTCAGGGGGCTATGGCTACACCTTC.

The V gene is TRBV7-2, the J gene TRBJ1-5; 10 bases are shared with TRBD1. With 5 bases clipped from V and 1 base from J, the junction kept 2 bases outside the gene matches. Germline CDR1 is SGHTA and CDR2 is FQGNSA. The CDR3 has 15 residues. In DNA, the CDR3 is TGTGCCAGCAGCCCGACAGGGGGCAGCAATCAGCCCCAGCATTTT. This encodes CASSPTGGSNQPQHF.

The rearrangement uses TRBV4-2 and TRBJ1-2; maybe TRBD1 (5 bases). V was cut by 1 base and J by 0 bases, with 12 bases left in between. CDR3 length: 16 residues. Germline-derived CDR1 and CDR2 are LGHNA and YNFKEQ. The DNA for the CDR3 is TGTGCCAGCAGCCAAGTACGGGGGGAAGCTAACTATGGCTACACCTTC. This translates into CASSQVRGEANYGYTF.

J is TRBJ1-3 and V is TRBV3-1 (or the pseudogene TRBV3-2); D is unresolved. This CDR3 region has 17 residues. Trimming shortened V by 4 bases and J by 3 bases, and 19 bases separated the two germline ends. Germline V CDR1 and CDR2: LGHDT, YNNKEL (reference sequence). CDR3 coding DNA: TGTGCCAGCAGCCTTCCCCGACTGGCTACTGGTGGAAACACCATATATTTT. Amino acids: CASSLPRLATGGNTIYF.

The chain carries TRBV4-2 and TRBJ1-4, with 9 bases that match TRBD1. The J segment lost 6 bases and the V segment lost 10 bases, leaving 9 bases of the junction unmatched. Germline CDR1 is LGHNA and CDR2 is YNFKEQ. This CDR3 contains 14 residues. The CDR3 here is CATQTGTGYEKLFF. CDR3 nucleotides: TGTGCCACTCAAACCGGGACAGGGTATGAAAAACTGTTTTTT.

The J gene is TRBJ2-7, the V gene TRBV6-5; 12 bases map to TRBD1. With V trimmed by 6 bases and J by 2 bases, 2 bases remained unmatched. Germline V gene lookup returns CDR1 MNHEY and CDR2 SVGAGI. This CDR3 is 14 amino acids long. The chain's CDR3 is CASRGQGAPYEQYF. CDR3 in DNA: TGTGCCAGCAGGGGACAGGGGGCCCCCTACGAGCAGTACTTC.

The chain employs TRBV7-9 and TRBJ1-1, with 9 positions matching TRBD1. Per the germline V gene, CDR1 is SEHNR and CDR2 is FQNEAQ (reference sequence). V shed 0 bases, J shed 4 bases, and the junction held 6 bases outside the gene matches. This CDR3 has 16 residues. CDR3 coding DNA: TGTGCCAGCAGCTTAGCGGTCCCGACAGGGGGCACTGAAGCTTTCTTT. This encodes CASSLAVPTGGTEAFF.

The CDR3 DNA follows: TGTGCCAGCAGCTTAGACAGGTTAACCACCGGGGAGCTGTTTTTT. Translation: CASSLDRLTTGELFF. The chain carries TRBV7-9 and TRBJ2-2; D may be TRBD1 (5 bases). The V and J ends lost 1 base and 4 bases respectively, with 10 bases between them. Germline loops: CDR1 SEHNR, CDR2 FQNEAQ (reference sequence). CDR3 length: 15 amino acids. Complete variable domain (other parts from reference TRBV7-9 and TRBJ2-2): DTGVSQNPRHKITKRGQNVTFRCDPISEHNRLYWYRQTLGQGPEFLTYFQNEAQLEKSRLLSDRFSAERPKGSFSTLEIQRTEQGDSAMYLCASSLDRLTTGELFFGEGSRLTVL.

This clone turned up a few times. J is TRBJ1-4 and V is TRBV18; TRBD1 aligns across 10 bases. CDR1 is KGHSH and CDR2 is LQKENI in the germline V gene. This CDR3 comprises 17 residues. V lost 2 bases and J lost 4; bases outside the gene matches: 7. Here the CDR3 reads CASSPTGTGAINEKLFF. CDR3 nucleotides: TGTGCCAGCTCACCAACAGGGACAGGGGCCATTAATGAAAAACTGTTTTTT.

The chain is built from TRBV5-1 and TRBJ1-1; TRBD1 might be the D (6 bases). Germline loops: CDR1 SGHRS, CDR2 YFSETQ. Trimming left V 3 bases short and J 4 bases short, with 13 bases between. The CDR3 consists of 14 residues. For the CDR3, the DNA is TGCGCCAGCAGCTCCCAGGGGAGAAGCACTGAAGCTTTCTTT. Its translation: CASSSQGRSTEAFF. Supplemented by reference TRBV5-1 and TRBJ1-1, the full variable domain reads KAGVTQTPRYLIKTRGQQVTLSCSPISGHRSVSWYQQTPGQGLQFLFEYFSETQRNKGNFPGRFSGRQFSNSRSEMNVSTLELGDSALYLCASSSQGRSTEAFFGQGTRLTVV.

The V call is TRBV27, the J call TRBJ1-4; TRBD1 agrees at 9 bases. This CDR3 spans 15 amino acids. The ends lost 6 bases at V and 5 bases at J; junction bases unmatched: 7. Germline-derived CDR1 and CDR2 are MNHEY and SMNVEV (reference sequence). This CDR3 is CASSRGGQGNEKLFF. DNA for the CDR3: TGTGCCAGCAGCCGTGGGGGACAGGGAAATGAAAAACTGTTTTTT.

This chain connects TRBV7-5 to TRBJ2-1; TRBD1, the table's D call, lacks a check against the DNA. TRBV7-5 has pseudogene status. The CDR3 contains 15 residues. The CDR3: CARSPGRRGLDEQFF. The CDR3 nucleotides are TGTGCCAGAAGCCCCGGACGTAGGGGTCTGGATGAGCAGTTCTTC.

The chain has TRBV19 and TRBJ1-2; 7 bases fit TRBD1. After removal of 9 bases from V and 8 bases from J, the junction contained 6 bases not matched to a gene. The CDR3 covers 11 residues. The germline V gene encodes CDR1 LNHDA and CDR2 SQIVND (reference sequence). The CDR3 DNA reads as TGTGCCAGCCTGACAGGGACCGGCTACACCTTC. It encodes CASLTGTGYTF.

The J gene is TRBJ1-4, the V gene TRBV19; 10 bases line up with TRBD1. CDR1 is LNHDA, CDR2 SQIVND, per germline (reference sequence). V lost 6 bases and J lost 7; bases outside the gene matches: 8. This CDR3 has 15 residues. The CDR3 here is CASRTSGTGVEKLFF. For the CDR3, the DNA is TGTGCCAGTAGGACTTCCGGGACAGGGGTTGAAAAACTGTTTTTT.

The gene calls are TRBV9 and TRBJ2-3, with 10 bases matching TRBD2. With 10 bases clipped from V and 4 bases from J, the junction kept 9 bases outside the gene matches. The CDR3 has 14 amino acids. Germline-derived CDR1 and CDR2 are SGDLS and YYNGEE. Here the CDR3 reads CAGSSGGASDTQYF. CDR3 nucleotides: TGTGCCGGATCAAGCGGGGGGGCATCAGATACGCAGTATTTT.

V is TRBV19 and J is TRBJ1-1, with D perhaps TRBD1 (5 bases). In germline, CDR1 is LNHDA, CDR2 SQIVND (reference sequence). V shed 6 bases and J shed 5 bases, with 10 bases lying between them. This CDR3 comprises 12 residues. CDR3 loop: CASSRGGTEAFF. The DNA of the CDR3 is TGTGCCAGTAGCCGGGGGGGGACTGAAGCTTTCTTT.

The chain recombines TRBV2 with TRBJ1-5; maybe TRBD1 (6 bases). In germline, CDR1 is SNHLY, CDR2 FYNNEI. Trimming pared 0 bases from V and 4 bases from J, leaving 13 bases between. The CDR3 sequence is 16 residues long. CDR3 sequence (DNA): TGTGCCAGCAGTGAAGCGGGGACATTCAAAAATCAGCCCCAGCATTTT. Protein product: CASSEAGTFKNQPQHF.

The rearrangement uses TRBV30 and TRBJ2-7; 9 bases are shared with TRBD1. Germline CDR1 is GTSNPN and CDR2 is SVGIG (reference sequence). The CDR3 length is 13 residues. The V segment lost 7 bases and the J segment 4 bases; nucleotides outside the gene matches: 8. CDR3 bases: TGTGCCTCGTCTTCGGGACAGGGATACGAGCAGTACTTC. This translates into CASSSGQGYEQYF.

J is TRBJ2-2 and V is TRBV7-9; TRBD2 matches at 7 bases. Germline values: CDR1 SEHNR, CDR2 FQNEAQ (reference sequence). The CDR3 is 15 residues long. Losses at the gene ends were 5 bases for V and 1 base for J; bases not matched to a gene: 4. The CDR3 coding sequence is TGTGCCAGCAGCCCGGGACTACTGAACACCGGGGAGCTGTTTTTT. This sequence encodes CASSPGLLNTGELFF.

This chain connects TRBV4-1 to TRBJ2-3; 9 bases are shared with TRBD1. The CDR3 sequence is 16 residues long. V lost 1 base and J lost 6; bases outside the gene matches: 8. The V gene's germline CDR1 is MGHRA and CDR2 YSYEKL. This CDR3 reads CASSQGGQGKGDTQYF. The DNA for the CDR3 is TGCGCCAGCAGCCAAGGGGGACAGGGTAAGGGGGATACGCAGTATTTT.